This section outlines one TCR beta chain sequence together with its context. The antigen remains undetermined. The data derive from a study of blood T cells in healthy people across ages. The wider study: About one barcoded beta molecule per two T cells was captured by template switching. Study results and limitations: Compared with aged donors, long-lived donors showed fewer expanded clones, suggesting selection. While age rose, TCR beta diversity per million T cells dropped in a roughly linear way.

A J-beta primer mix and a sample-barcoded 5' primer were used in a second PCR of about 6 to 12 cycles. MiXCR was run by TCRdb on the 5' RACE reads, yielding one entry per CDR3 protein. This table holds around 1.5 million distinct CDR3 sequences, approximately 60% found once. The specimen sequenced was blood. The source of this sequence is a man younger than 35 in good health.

The CDR3 loop is CASIGRTQETQYF. In DNA, the CDR3 is TGTGCCAGCATCGGAAGGACGCAAGAGACCCAGTACTTC. This chain joins TRBV27 and TRBJ2-5, with D unresolved. CDR3 size: 13 residues. V was shortened by 7 bases and J by 2 bases, with 11 bases between the two germline ends. CDR1 is MNHEY, CDR2 SMNVEV, per germline (reference sequence).